This TCR beta chain was sequenced in a study of T cells in Graves' hyperthyroidism and ophthalmopathy (dated by TCRdb to between 2018 and 2021). Looking at the study overall: Peripheral blood was collected at initial diagnosis, before any treatment. After blood sampling, hyperthyroidism patients were treated with methimazole at a starting dose of 30 mg daily, and ophthalmopathy patients were treated with high-dose intravenous methylprednisolone. In more than 5 Graves' hyperthyroidism patients, the study also compared T-cell repertoires from thyroid tissue with T-cell repertoires from blood. According to the paper, TCR Vbeta CDR3 sequencing was carried out on 135 peripheral blood samples, which came from under 50 ophthalmopathy, roughly 75 hyperthyroidism and approximately 17 progressor patients. Prospective prediction of ophthalmopathy was tested in an independent validation cohort consisting of 18 hyperthyroidism patients and some 15 patients who later progressed to ophthalmopathy. The 75 to 100 discovery patients were randomly divided into training and test sets at a 7:3 ratio. A discovery cohort of 95 to 100 patients, 43 with Graves' ophthalmopathy and about 58 with stable Graves' hyperthyroidism, was used to find distinguishing TCR V-J signatures. The full study reports these points: During validation, the model predicted progression to ophthalmopathy a median of roughly 7.1 months ahead of onset, with 60% to 71% sensitivity and 72.22% specificity. Most expanded thyroid clonotypes (frequency above 0.001) were also found in blood, which suggests that blood repertoires may mirror thyroid immune responses. Sample size was not statistically predetermined, and investigators were not blinded to group allocation. In cross-validation, a model built on a 13 V-J signature told ophthalmopathy apart from stable hyperthyroidism with under 90% sensitivity and about 81% specificity, and in testing the same model reached 80%/75%.

The CDR3 measures 14 amino acids from cysteine to phenylalanine. CDR3 DNA is the only sequence kept; it has 42 bases, read in frame from the first base. From a lookup of the germline V gene, CDR1 and CDR2 are KGHSH and LQKENI. Clipping removes 6 bases from V and 7 bases from J, with 12 as the unmatched junction base count. Stable Graves' hyperthyroidism was defined as the absence of progression to ophthalmopathy over 18 months of follow-up. Hyperthyroidism patients were aged 18 to 65 years and newly diagnosed, with disease duration of less than 2 months. Exclusion was applied to patients with uncontrolled infections, other autoimmune diseases, pregnancy or lactation. Diagnoses relied on clinical symptoms, serum thyroxine and TRAb, thyroid ultrasound and orbital computed tomography. PBMCs were isolated from roughly 10 ml of fresh peripheral blood by Ficoll-Paque density gradient centrifugation. Trizol reagent was used to extract total RNA, and RNA quality was then checked on an Agilent 2100 Bioanalyzer.

The TCR beta CDR3 regions were amplified from the RNA transcripts. The first round of RT-PCR for the TCR CDR3 was performed with the HTBI primer set and the Qiagen OneStep RT-PCR kit. A second multiplex PCR round built the libraries, followed by size selection and purification. Sequencing of the libraries was done on an Illumina HiSeq2000 using paired-end 100 bp reads. On the authors' methods: SOAPnuke was used to process the raw data, removing reads that contained adapters or uncalled bases, had a mean Phred below 15, or lacked an exact match to the constant primer or identifier. High-quality paired reads were merged using COPE v1.2.5, and each unique nucleotide sequence was defined as a clonotype. MiTCR v1.1 was used to align clonotypes to the IMGT TRBV, TRBD and TRBJ reference segments. Analysis was restricted to V-J combinations with a frequency above 0.0001, which covered roughly 99% of repertoires. The TCS score was defined as F50 (clonal expansion) divided by E x V (chaos), with BLOSUM62-based TCRdist calculated between CDR3 peptides within each V-J. Welch's t-statistics and random forest reduced around 520 V-J features to about 12, which were used in a naive Bayes classifier (R e1071). TCRdb's own reprocessing of the public reads used fastp at Q25 and MiXCR and kept productive beta chains. Identical CDR3 protein sequences are pooled into one entry, listed with their most common genes and DNA. None of the V and J calls come from the authors' own analysis; TCRdb made them. The sample includes some 620,000 distinct CDR3 sequences, with 16% observed a single time. The ten most abundant clones make up around 3.9% of the sample.

Only a few counts were recorded for this clonotype. The antigen it recognizes is unknown. The record has no base qualities; no much larger clone is one base away. The sequenced material came from blood. This TCR was sampled from a woman in her 30s with Graves' hyperthyroidism. Rearrangement joined TRBV18 to TRBJ2-7, with 7 middle bases fitting TRBD1. The DNA reads as follows: TGTGCCAGCTCCCCCGGGACAGCTGTTGAGGAGCAGTACTTC. The encoded protein is CASSPGTAVEEQYF.